This TCR beta chain was sequenced for a study of blood T cell repertoires in COVID-19. Study-wide background: Samples came from the United States, Italy and Spain, spanning acute and convalescent COVID-19. In each case, the material was cDNA or gDNA derived from T cells, B-cell-depleted T cells, or PBMCs.

Authors' analysis steps: Amplification from reference gene primers served as the basis for estimated nucleated cell counts. Using immunoSEQ multiplex PCR, the repertoire was profiled, and TCRdb retains in-frame clones only, with some absent. V and J calls and clone size come straight from that table; D and trimming were deduced from the DNA. The sample yields tens of thousands of clones, 80% to 90% seen once. The CDR3 length is 13 residues. CDR1 is SGHTA and CDR2 is FQGNSA in the germline V gene. The V end was cut by 4 bases, the J end by 3 bases, with 10 bases between. The chain has TRBV7-2 and TRBJ2-7, with D perhaps TRBD1 (5 bases). The sequencing input was peripheral blood. This TCR derives from a human donor in a cohort sampled during active COVID-19. The CDR3 protein is CASSYPGNYEQYF. CDR3 DNA sequence: TGTGCCAGCAGCTATCCAGGGAACTACGAGCAGTACTTC.